This T cell receptor beta chain was recorded in a study of Tregs in tolerant kidney transplant recipients (dated by TCRdb to the late 2010s). For context, the study as a whole: Transplants used related donors with nonmyeloablative bone marrow transplantation; mixed chimerism was transient in the human trials. The study used TCRbeta sequencing to identify donor-specific regulatory T cells before combined kidney and bone marrow transplantation, then tracked those cells after transplant.

The sample's time point label, in plain terms: blood sample drawn before combined kidney and bone marrow transplant. Unstimulated Tregs (CD4+CD25+CD127-), CD4+ non-Tregs (CD4+CD25-), CD4 and CD8 cells were FACS-sorted from thawed PBMCs. Several combined kidney and bone marrow transplant recipients from the ITN036ST trial were included as patients, and samples were available only from these trial subjects. Healthy control blood was separated into PBMCs by Ficoll density gradient and cryopreserved, and patient PBMCs were collected both before and after transplant. The paper as a whole reports these results and caveats: Because the study included only a small number of patients, the results must be confirmed in larger populations and under other immunosuppression protocols. Biological reproducibility was not directly addressed, though technical replication error appeared minimal. Donor-specific Treg expansion exceeded global Treg expansion in tolerant patients, suggesting antigen-driven rather than nonspecific expansion. Expanding Tregs with activated donor B cells appeared to identify the most biologically relevant and donor-specific TCRbeta repertoire. For some patients the PCR primers changed over time, which made it impossible to compare the samples from those patients at the nucleotide level.

Genomic DNA was extracted from sorted cells with the QIAGEN DNeasy Blood and Tissue Kit for TCRbeta CDR3 sequencing. Through immunoSEQ, high-throughput TCRbeta CDR3 sequencing was done commercially, including PCR amplification with internal controls and bias correction. In the original analysis: Unique productive TCRbeta sequences were defined by CDR3 nucleotide sequence when primers matched and otherwise by CDR3 amino acid sequence together with Vbeta and Jbeta genes. To correct for sorting error, sequences found in more than one sorted population at a frequency ratio of 2:1 or less were discarded, and the remaining shared sequences were assigned to the population with the higher frequency. Sequences were defined as donor-reactive when expanded at least 5-fold in CFSE-low cells versus unstimulated cells and present at a frequency of at least 0.01% in CFSE-low cells. Repertoire divergence was quantified by Jensen-Shannon divergence calculated from the top 100 TCRbeta sequences ranked by frequency. For samples with multiple sequencing runs, sorting error was corrected in each run separately before the runs were combined. TCRdb retrieved this table from immuneACCESS and kept in-frame rearrangements only. Not all clones are present; in checked studies, unresolved V genes account for under half, and no reason is known for the remainder. V and J calls and clone size are given by that table; D and trimming were obtained from the DNA. Recorded for this sample are about 77,000 clones; 95% to 98% of them occurred a single time. The ten largest make up 0.55% to 0.6% of the sample.

Concerning this clone itself: It has no known antigen specificity. It has no much larger one-base neighbor in the sample; base qualities were not kept.

Including cysteine and phenylalanine, the CDR3 has 15 amino acids. The only DNA kept is the CDR3, 45 bases in frame from the first base. The germline V gene (reference sequence) specifies SSHAT as CDR1 and FNYEAQ as CDR2. At the junction V is shortened by 5 bases and J by 7 bases; bases outside the gene matches: 10. Recombination linked TRBV7-7 to TRBJ2-5; TRBD1 aligns with 10 central bases. The starting material was CD4+ T cells from blood, obtained before the transplant. The clonotype was recovered from a human donor who received a combined kidney and bone marrow transplant. The CDR3 reads CASSTSSGTGVTQYF. Read as DNA, the sequence is TGTGCCAGCAGCACAAGCTCCGGGACAGGGGTGACCCAGTACTTC.